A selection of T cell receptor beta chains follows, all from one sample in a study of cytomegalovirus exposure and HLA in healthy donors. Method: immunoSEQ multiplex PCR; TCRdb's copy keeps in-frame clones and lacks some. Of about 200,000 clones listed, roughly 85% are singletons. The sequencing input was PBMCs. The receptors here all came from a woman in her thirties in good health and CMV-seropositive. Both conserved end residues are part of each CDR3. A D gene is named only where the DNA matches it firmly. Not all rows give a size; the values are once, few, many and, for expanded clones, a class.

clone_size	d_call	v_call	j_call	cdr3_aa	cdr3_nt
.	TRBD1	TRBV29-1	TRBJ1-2	CSVEDLHNRGLILGYTF	TGCAGCGTTGAAGATCTTCACAACAGGGGGCTTATCCTTGGCTACACCTTC
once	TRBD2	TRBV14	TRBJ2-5	CASSQSGGTETQYF	TGTGCCAGCAGTCAAAGCGGGGGGACTGAGACCCAGTACTTC
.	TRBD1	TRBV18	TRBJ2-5	CASSPGTTGGLETQYF	TGTGCCAGCTCACCTGGGACGACAGGGGGCTTGGAGACCCAGTACTTC
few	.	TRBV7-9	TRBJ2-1	CASSLTQGLRSYNEQFF	TGTGCCAGCAGCTTAACTCAGGGGCTACGATCCTACAATGAGCAGTTCTTC
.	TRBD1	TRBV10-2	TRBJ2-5	CASSPTGGEETQYF	TGCGCCAGCAGCCCGACAGGGGGCGAGGAGACCCAGTACTTC
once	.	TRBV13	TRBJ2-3	CASRRREGSDTQYF	TGTGCCAGCAGACGACGCGAGGGATCAGATACGCAGTATTTT
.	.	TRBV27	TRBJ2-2	CASSLVMNTGELFF	TGTGCCAGCAGTTTAGTCATGAACACCGGGGAGCTGTTTTTT
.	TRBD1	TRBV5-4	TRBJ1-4	CASSSDRGRKLFF	TGTGCCAGCAGCTCGGACAGGGGGCGGAAACTGTTTTTT
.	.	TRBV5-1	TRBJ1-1	CASSLTVNTEAFF	TGCGCCAGCAGCTTGACGGTGAACACTGAAGCTTTCTTT
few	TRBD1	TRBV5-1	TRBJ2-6	CASSLGQGTSGANVLTF	TGCGCCAGCAGCTTGGGACAGGGGACCTCTGGGGCCAACGTCCTGACTTTC
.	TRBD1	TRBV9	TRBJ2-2	CASSVASTGANTGELFF	TGTGCCAGCAGCGTAGCTTCCACAGGGGCGAACACCGGGGAGCTGTTTTTT
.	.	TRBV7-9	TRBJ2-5	CASSAAGTSQYF	TGTGCCAGCAGCGCCGCCGGGACTTCCCAGTACTTC
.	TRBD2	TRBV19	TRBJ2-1	CASSMLAVGNEQFF	TGTGCCAGTAGTATGCTAGCGGTGGGGAATGAGCAGTTCTTC
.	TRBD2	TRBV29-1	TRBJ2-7	CSVGLAGPYEQYF	TGCAGCGTTGGGCTAGCGGGACCATACGAGCAGTACTTC
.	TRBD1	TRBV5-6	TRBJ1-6	CASSLERGQGNSPLHF	TGTGCCAGCAGCTTGGAAAGGGGACAGGGAAATTCACCCCTCCACTTT
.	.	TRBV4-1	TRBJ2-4	CASSQERQNIQYF	TGCGCCAGCAGCCAAGAGAGGCAAAACATTCAGTACTTC
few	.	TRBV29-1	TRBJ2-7	CSVVLAYEQYF	TGCAGCGTGGTTCTAGCCTACGAGCAGTACTTC
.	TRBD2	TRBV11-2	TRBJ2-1	CASSFRGGTSGNNEQFF	TGTGCCAGCAGCTTTAGGGGGGGGACTAGCGGGAACAATGAGCAGTTCTTC
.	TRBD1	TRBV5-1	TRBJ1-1	CASRARGLPMNTEAFF	TGCGCCAGCAGGGCGAGGGGGCTTCCCATGAACACTGAAGCTTTCTTT
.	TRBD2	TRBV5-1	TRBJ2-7	CASSHSGGPSYEQYF	TGCGCCAGCAGCCATAGCGGGGGACCTTCCTACGAGCAGTACTTC
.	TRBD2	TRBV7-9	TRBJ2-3	CASSLLAGGGDTQYF	TGTGCCAGCAGCTTGTTAGCGGGAGGAGGGGATACGCAGTATTTT
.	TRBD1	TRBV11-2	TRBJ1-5	CASSQGARGRFDQPQHF	TGTGCCAGCAGCCAGGGGGCGCGTGGTCGATTCGATCAGCCCCAGCATTTT